The 12 T cell receptor beta chains below come from one sample, sequenced in a study of T-cell memory formation after mild COVID-19. TCRdb reanalysed the 5' RACE reads using MiXCR and keeps one entry per CDR3 protein. This sample has 450,000 to 650,000 distinct CDR3 sequences, with roughly 20% found just once. Sequences were obtained from PBMCs or a T cell subset sorted from them (not recorded which). These receptors were obtained from an adult woman who had mild COVID-19 (a few samples of this study predate the infection). Cell type and time point are not known.

This clonotype was detected a few times. The genes are TRBV9 and TRBJ1-6, with a tentative D call TRBD1 (6 bases). V was clipped by 3 bases and J by 0 bases, with 19 bases between them. Germline values: CDR1 SGDLS, CDR2 YYNGEE. The CDR3 consists of 19 residues. The CDR3 sequence: CASSGGAGQSFSYNSPLHF. Written as DNA, the CDR3 is TGTGCCAGCAGCGGTGGGGCGGGACAATCCTTCTCCTATAATTCACCCCTCCACTTT.

This clonotype has just a few counts. This chain joins TRBV5-5 and TRBJ1-5; the D is unclear. Trimming took off 4 bases at V and 0 bases at J, with 11 bases between the two ends. Germline assignment: CDR1 SGHKS and CDR2 YYEKEE (reference sequence). The CDR3 has 15 amino acids. In DNA form, the CDR3 reads TGTGCCAGCAGCCTAACTCCCTATAGCAATCAGCCCCAGCATTTT. This translates into CASSLTPYSNQPQHF.

The gene calls are TRBV4-1 and TRBJ2-1; TRBD2 aligns across 11 bases. With V trimmed by 1 base and J by 4 bases, 3 bases remained unmatched. Per germline, CDR1 MGHRA and CDR2 YSYEKL. CDR3 length: 16 residues. The chain's CDR3 is CASSQGLAGTYNEQFF. DNA for the CDR3: TGCGCCAGCAGCCAAGGACTAGCGGGGACTTACAATGAGCAGTTCTTC.

This clonotype was seen a few times. The chain joins TRBV2 to TRBJ1-6; no firm D call. The CDR3 extends over 13 amino acids. The germline V gene encodes CDR1 SNHLY and CDR2 FYNNEI. The V end was cut by 7 bases, the J end by 5 bases, with 9 bases between. The CDR3 sequence is CASIADNNSPLHF. The CDR3 bases are TGTGCCAGCATCGCAGACAATAATTCACCCCTCCACTTT.

This clonotype has just a few counts. The chain combines TRBV7-3 with TRBJ2-1; TRBD2 is a possible D gene (5 bases). The CDR3 has 15 residues. V shed 1 base and J shed 4 bases, with 11 bases lying between them. Germline V gene lookup returns CDR1 SGHTA and CDR2 FQGTGA. DNA for the CDR3: TGTGCCAGCAGCTTAAGCCTAGCAGCGTACAATGAGCAGTTCTTC. It is translated as CASSLSLAAYNEQFF.

The rearrangement joins TRBV6-1 to TRBJ2-1, with TRBD2 matching over 7 bases. Germline V lookup: CDR1 MNHNS, CDR2 SASEGT. The CDR3 sequence is 15 residues long. Trimming took 9 bases from V and 2 from J; bases not matched to a gene: 10. CDR3 nucleotide sequence: TGTGCCAGTACTGTTACTAGCGTCGCCTACAATGAGCAGTTCTTC. Translation gives CASTVTSVAYNEQFF.

The rearrangement links TRBV24-1 to TRBJ2-3; the match to TRBD1 covers 7 bases. Germline CDR1 KGHDR, CDR2 SFDVKD. The CDR3 contains 14 residues. With 4 bases clipped from V and 4 bases from J, the junction kept 4 bases outside the gene matches. CDR3 DNA sequence: TGTGCCACCAGTGAAGGGGGCGGTGCAGATACGCAGTATTTT. Amino acid sequence: CATSEGGGADTQYF.

The chain recombines TRBV18 with TRBJ2-5, with TRBD2 matching over 11 bases. Germline lookup yields CDR1 KGHSH and CDR2 LQKENI. This CDR3 is built from 16 residues. J was trimmed by 1 base and V by 8 bases; bases with no gene match: 9. The CDR3, as DNA: TGTGCCAGCACTAGACTAGCGGGACAATCCCAAGAGACCCAGTACTTC. Translated, it gives CASTRLAGQSQETQYF. Together with reference TRBV18 and TRBJ2-5, the CDR3 gives the full variable domain: NAGVMQNPRHLVRRRGQEARLRCSPMKGHSHVYWYRQLPEEGLKFMVYLQKENIIDESGMPKERFSAEFPKEGPSILRIQQVVRGDSAAYFCASTRLAGQSQETQYFGPGTRLLVL.

This clonotype was counted only a few times. The chain combines TRBV10-2 with TRBJ1-1, with D possibly being TRBD1 (5 bases). This CDR3 contains 15 residues. Germline V gene lookup returns CDR1 WSHSY and CDR2 SAAADI. V gave up 2 bases and J gave up 1 base, with 11 bases separating them. CDR3 DNA sequence: TGCGCCAGCAGTGAGATTAGGGGAAGGAACACTGAAGCTTTCTTT. Encoded protein: CASSEIRGRNTEAFF.

The V gene is TRBV20-1, the J gene TRBJ2-7; 13 nucleotides agree with TRBD2. CDR1 DFQATT and CDR2 SNEGSKA come from the germline V gene (reference sequence). There are 17 residues in the CDR3. V lost 3 bases to trimming and J lost 5 bases; unmatched junction nucleotides: 13. This CDR3 is CSASHPQTSGRYHEQYF. The CDR3 nucleotides read TGCAGTGCTAGTCACCCCCAGACTAGCGGGAGGTACCACGAGCAGTACTTC.

This clonotype was seen more than once but under ten times. The genes are TRBV4-3 and TRBJ1-6, with unresolved D. Trimming shortened V by 2 bases and J by 6 bases, and 8 bases separated the two germline ends. Germline-derived CDR1 and CDR2 are LGHNA and YSLEER. The CDR3 runs 14 residues. CDR3: CASSQRLRNSPLHF. The CDR3 DNA sequence: TGCGCCAGCAGCCAACGGCTCCGTAATTCACCCCTCCACTTT.

This clonotype was seen more than once but under ten times. The V call is TRBV6-2 or TRBV6-3, the J call TRBJ2-2; the D is unclear. The germline CDR1 and CDR2 sequences are MNHEY and SVGEGT. The length of the CDR3 is 13 residues. V shed 4 bases and J shed 6 bases, with 9 bases lying between them. The CDR3 nucleotides are TGTGCCAGCAGTTGGGCGTGGCCCGGGGAGCTGTTTTTT. Translation gives CASSWAWPGELFF.